Below, 20 T cell receptor beta chains from the same sample are listed, as sequenced in a study of early T cells in non-severe SARS-CoV-2 infection. Each CDR3 protein gets one entry after TCRdb re-called the 5' RACE reads with MiXCR. The sample carries approximately 48,000 distinct CDR3 sequences, approximately 8.5% recorded once. Sequencing used whole blood. The receptors originated from an adult who was a healthcare worker with PCR-confirmed SARS-CoV-2 infection or an uninfected control (not recorded which).

The table lists this clonotype with many counts. The chain links TRBV21-1 to TRBJ1-6; the DNA was not compared with TRBD1, the D call given in the table. TRBV21-1 represents a pseudogene. The CDR3 runs 15 residues. The CDR3 bases are TGTGCCAGCAGCAAAGGGGGACAAGGGCATTCACCCCTCCACTTT. This gives the protein CASSKGGQGHSPLHF.

This clonotype has ten or more counts. V gene TRBV14 combines with J gene TRBJ2-1; TRBD1 matches at 7 bases. With V trimmed by 4 bases and J by 6 bases, 9 bases remained unmatched. Germline V lookup: CDR1 SGHDN, CDR2 FVKESK. The CDR3 has 15 residues. CDR3 in amino acids: CASSPSGGSGNEQFF. The CDR3 nucleotides read TGTGCCAGCAGCCCATCAGGGGGATCGGGCAATGAGCAGTTCTTC.

This clonotype was recorded many times. For the CDR3, the DNA is TGTGCCAGCAGCTTAGGGGCGGGAGGCGAACAAGAGACCCAGTACTTC. Translating gives CASSLGAGGEQETQYF. This chain uses TRBV7-6 with TRBJ2-5; 8 bases line up with TRBD2. J lost 2 bases, V lost 1 base, and 6 bases had no gene match. Germline CDR1 and CDR2: SGHVS and FNYEAQ. CDR3 length: 16 residues.

In this sample, this clonotype turned up many times. V and J are TRBV7-2 and TRBJ1-1, with no clear D. Germline CDR1 SGHTA, CDR2 FQGNSA. There are 13 residues in the CDR3. Trimming removed 5 bases at V and 6 bases at J, with 13 bases between. As DNA, the CDR3 is TGTGCCAGCAGCCCGAATAGACAACCTGAAGCTTTCTTT. Translation: CASSPNRQPEAFF.

The sample holds a few counts of this clonotype. This sequence joins TRBV7-2 and TRBJ2-7; D uncertain. Germline values: CDR1 SGHTA, CDR2 FQGNSA. With 2 bases removed from V and 3 bases from J, the gap between germline ends came to 14 bases. The CDR3 has 15 residues. The CDR3 region is CASSLLGDSLYEQYF. The DNA of the CDR3 is TGTGCCAGCAGCTTACTGGGTGACTCCCTCTACGAGCAGTACTTC.

This clonotype was counted only a few times. The rearrangement links TRBV19 to TRBJ2-1; 12 nucleotides align to TRBD2. The J segment lost 7 bases and the V segment lost 7 bases, leaving 14 bases of the junction unmatched. Germline values: CDR1 LNHDA, CDR2 SQIVND (reference sequence). The CDR3 spans 17 residues. CDR3 sequence reads: CASTDTSGLAGWNEQFF. Written as DNA, the CDR3 is TGTGCCAGTACCGATACATCCGGACTAGCGGGGTGGAATGAGCAGTTCTTC.

This clonotype was counted at least ten times. The V call is TRBV28, the J call TRBJ2-5; unclear D gene. Germline V CDR1 and CDR2: MDHEN, SYDVKM. V was pared by 2 bases and J by 5 bases, with 6 bases between. The CDR3 is 12 residues long. CDR3 in amino acids: CASSLQEETQYF. As DNA, the CDR3 is TGTGCCAGCAGTTTACAGGAGGAGACCCAGTACTTC.

In this sample, this clonotype turned up many times. The rearrangement joins TRBV29-1 to TRBJ2-7; D gene uncertain. The V and J ends lost 4 bases and 6 bases respectively, with 7 bases between them. Germline CDR1 reads SQVTM; CDR2 reads ANQGSEA. The CDR3 runs to 10 residues. CDR3 residues: CSVGQFEQYF. DNA of the CDR3: TGCAGCGTTGGGCAGTTCGAGCAGTACTTC.

This clonotype was detected many times. The genes are TRBV2 and TRBJ1-3; possibly TRBD1 for D (5 bases). The CDR3 has 15 amino acids. CDR1 and CDR2 (germline): SNHLY, FYNNEI. Trimming took off 2 bases at V and 3 bases at J, with 11 bases between the two ends. This CDR3 is CASSERGLIGNTIYF. In DNA, the CDR3 is TGTGCCAGCAGTGAACGGGGCCTGATTGGAAACACCATATATTTT.

In this sample, this clonotype turned up a few times. The CDR3 coding sequence is TGCGCCAGCAGCTTTGCGCAGGGGGCATCCTACGAGCAGTACTTC. This translates into CASSFAQGASYEQYF. The chain couples TRBV5-1 to TRBJ2-7, with 8 nucleotides matching TRBD1. The CDR3 contains 15 residues. Losses at the gene ends were 2 bases for V and 1 base for J; bases not matched to a gene: 5. The germline V gene has CDR1 SGHRS and CDR2 YFSETQ. Drawing the rest from reference TRBV5-1 and TRBJ2-7, the complete variable domain is KAGVTQTPRYLIKTRGQQVTLSCSPISGHRSVSWYQQTPGQGLQFLFEYFSETQRNKGNFPGRFSGRQFSNSRSEMNVSTLELGDSALYLCASSFAQGASYEQYFGPGTRLTVT.

This clonotype was observed many times. This sequence joins TRBV27 and TRBJ1-4; a weak D match, TRBD1 (6 bases). Trimming took 3 bases from V and 3 from J, leaving 14 bases between them. This CDR3 is built from 16 residues. Germline lookup yields CDR1 MNHEY and CDR2 SMNVEV (reference sequence). The CDR3 reads CASSFGQGKPNEKLFF. CDR3 nucleotides: TGTGCCAGCAGTTTTGGCCAGGGGAAGCCTAATGAAAAACTGTTTTTT. Full variable domain (outside the CDR3, taken from reference TRBV27 and TRBJ1-4): EAQVTQNPRYLITVTGKKLTVTCSQNMNHEYMSWYRQDPGLGLRQIYYSMNVEVTDKGDVPEGYKVSRKEKRNFPLILESPSPNQTSLYFCASSFGQGKPNEKLFFGSGTQLSVL.

This clonotype occurred many times. The J gene is TRBJ1-4, the V gene TRBV28, with D possibly matching TRBD1 (5 bases). Looked up from germline, CDR1 is MDHEN and CDR2 is SYDVKM. V shed 3 bases and J shed 5 bases, with 19 bases lying between them. There are 17 residues in the CDR3. The CDR3 protein is CASSFLVTGGSNEKLFF. The DNA of the CDR3 is TGTGCCAGCAGTTTTCTTGTCACGGGGGGTTCGAATGAAAAACTGTTTTTT.

This chain links TRBV28 with TRBJ2-7; TRBD2 is a possible D gene (5 bases). The V end lost 8 bases, the J end lost 5 bases, and 25 bases lay between the germline ends. The CDR3 has 16 amino acids. Germline values: CDR1 MDHEN, CDR2 SYDVKM. CDR3 protein: CASPPEGAWEFDEQYF. CDR3 in DNA: TGTGCCAGCCCCCCAGAGGGTGCCTGGGAATTCGACGAGCAGTACTTC. The complete variable domain, with remaining parts taken from reference TRBV28 and TRBJ2-7, reads DVKVTQSSRYLVKRTGEKVFLECVQDMDHENMFWYRQDPGLGLRLIYFSYDVKMKEKGDIPEGYSVSREKKERFSLILESASTNQTSMYLCASPPEGAWEFDEQYFGPGTRLTVT.

This clonotype was recorded at least ten times. The chain couples TRBV12-3 or TRBV12-4 to TRBJ2-1; D is ambiguous. Trimming cost V 6 bases and J 10 bases, with 13 bases left between them. The CDR3 spans 12 residues. CDR3 nucleotides: TGTGCCAGCAGCCCGGTACCCGGCGAGCAGTTCTTC. It codes for CASSPVPGEQFF.

This clonotype was seen many times. The chain has TRBV7-2 and TRBJ2-6; D is unresolved. The germline CDR1 and CDR2 sequences are SGHTA and FQGNSA. The CDR3 sequence is 15 residues long. Deletions cut 0 bases from V and 0 bases from J, with 3 bases between. DNA for the CDR3: TGTGCCAGCAGCTTAGCACCCTCTGGGGCCAACGTCCTGACTTTC. It codes for CASSLAPSGANVLTF.

This clonotype was detected ten times or more. The chain joins TRBV5-1 to TRBJ2-6; TRBD2 is a possible D gene (5 bases). Deletions cut 4 bases from V and 0 bases from J, with 11 bases between. The CDR3 has 16 residues. Germline V gene lookup returns CDR1 SGHRS and CDR2 YFSETQ. CDR3 residues: CASSPGLRSGANVLTF. CDR3 sequence (DNA): TGCGCCAGCAGCCCCGGACTGCGCTCTGGGGCCAACGTCCTGACTTTC.

The chain combines TRBV28 with TRBJ2-7; D remains ambiguous. This CDR3 contains 14 residues. Trimming removed 6 bases from V and 4 bases from J, with 16 bases in between. The germline gives CDR1 MDHEN, CDR2 SYDVKM. CDR3 bases: TGTGCCAGCAGGGGAATCCGCGTACGGTACGAGCAGTACTTC. This sequence encodes CASRGIRVRYEQYF.

This clonotype was seen a handful of times. V usage is TRBV29-1 and J usage is TRBJ1-2; D call uncertain. Trimming took 5 bases from V and 7 from J, leaving 14 bases between them. Looked up from germline, CDR1 is SQVTM and CDR2 is ANQGSEA. The CDR3 has 12 amino acids. The CDR3 here is CSVTSRAAGYTF. CDR3 bases: TGCAGCGTTACGTCTAGGGCAGCTGGCTACACCTTC.

The table lists this clonotype with a few counts. This chain joins TRBV28 and TRBJ2-1; 7 bases match TRBD1. This CDR3 spans 13 amino acids. The trim removed 5 bases at V and 3 bases at J, leaving 1 base unmatched. Germline CDR1 reads MDHEN; CDR2 reads SYDVKM. The CDR3 region has the DNA TGTGCCAGCAGTGGACAGGACTACAATGAGCAGTTCTTC. Protein sequence: CASSGQDYNEQFF. Full variable domain (missing parts from reference TRBV28 and TRBJ2-1): DVKVTQSSRYLVKRTGEKVFLECVQDMDHENMFWYRQDPGLGLRLIYFSYDVKMKEKGDIPEGYSVSREKKERFSLILESASTNQTSMYLCASSGQDYNEQFFGPGTRLTVL.

This clonotype appeared many times. This chain connects TRBV29-1 to TRBJ2-1; D call uncertain. The CDR3 length is 15 residues. The germline gives CDR1 SQVTM, CDR2 ANQGSEA. Deletions cut 4 bases from V and 4 bases from J, with 17 bases between. The CDR3 DNA reads as TGCAGCGTTGCGGTTGACACAACTTCATACAATGAGCAGTTCTTC. This gives the protein CSVAVDTTSYNEQFF.